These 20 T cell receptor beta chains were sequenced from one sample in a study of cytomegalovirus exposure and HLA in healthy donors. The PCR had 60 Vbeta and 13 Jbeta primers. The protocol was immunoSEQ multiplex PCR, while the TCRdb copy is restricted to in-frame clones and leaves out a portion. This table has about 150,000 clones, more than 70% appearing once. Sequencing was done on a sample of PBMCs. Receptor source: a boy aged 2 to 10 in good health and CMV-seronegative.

The CDR3 nucleotides are TGTGCCAGCAGCTTTTGGGACAGCGGAACCGGGGAGCTGTTTTTT. Residues: CASSFWDSGTGELFF. V gene TRBV7-9 combines with J gene TRBJ2-2, with 7 positions matching TRBD1. CDR3 length equals 15 residues. Germline values: CDR1 SEHNR, CDR2 FQNEAQ (reference sequence). The J segment lost 5 bases and the V segment lost 3 bases, leaving 6 bases of the junction unmatched.

CDR3 amino acids: CASRLLWGGLAGVGYNEQFF. The CDR3 DNA sequence: TGTGCAAGTCGCTTACTATGGGGGGGACTAGCGGGAGTCGGATACAATGAGCAGTTCTTC. V is TRBV12-2 and J is TRBJ2-1; the table's D call, TRBD2, has no DNA check behind it. TRBV12-2 is a pseudogene segment. CDR3 length: 20 amino acids.

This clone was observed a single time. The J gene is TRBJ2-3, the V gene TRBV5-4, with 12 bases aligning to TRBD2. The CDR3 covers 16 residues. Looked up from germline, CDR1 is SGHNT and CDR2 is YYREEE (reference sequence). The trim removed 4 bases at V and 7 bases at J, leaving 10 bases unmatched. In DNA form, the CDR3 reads TGTGCCAGCAGCATAACGACTAGCGGGAGTAGGAATACGCAGTATTTT. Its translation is CASSITTSGSRNTQYF.

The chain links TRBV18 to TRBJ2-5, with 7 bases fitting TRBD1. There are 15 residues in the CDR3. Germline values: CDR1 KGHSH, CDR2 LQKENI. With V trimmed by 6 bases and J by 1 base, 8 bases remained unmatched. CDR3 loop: CASSPDRSTQETQYF. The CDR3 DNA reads TGTGCCAGCTCTCCGGACAGGTCAACCCAAGAGACCCAGTACTTC.

The DNA of the CDR3 is TGCGCCAGCAGCCAAGATTTGGAGAGCTACGAGCAGTACTTC. This encodes CASSQDLESYEQYF. The rearrangement joins TRBV4-1 to TRBJ2-7; D is undetermined. V lost 0 bases and J 3 bases, leaving 9 bases between the germline ends. Germline lookup yields CDR1 MGHRA and CDR2 YSYEKL. The CDR3 covers 14 residues.

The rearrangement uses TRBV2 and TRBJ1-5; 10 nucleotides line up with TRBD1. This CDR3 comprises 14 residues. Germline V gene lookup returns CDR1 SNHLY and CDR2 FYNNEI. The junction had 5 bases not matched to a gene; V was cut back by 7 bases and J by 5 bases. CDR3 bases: TGTGCCAGCACTTCGGACAGGGGGTATCAGCCCCAGCATTTT. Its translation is CASTSDRGYQPQHF.

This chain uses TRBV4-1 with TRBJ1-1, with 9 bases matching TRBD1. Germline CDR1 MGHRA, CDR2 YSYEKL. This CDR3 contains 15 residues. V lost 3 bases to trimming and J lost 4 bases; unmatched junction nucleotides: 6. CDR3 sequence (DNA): TGCGCCAGCAGCCACGGGACAGGGTGGGGCACTGAAGCTTTCTTT. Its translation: CASSHGTGWGTEAFF.

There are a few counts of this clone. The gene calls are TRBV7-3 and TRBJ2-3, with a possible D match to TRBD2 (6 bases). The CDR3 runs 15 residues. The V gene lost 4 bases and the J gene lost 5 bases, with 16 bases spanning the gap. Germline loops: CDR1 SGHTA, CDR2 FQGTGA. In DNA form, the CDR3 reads TGTGCCAGCAGCTCTTTCAGAGGAGGGGAAGATACGCAGTATTTT. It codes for CASSSFRGGEDTQYF.

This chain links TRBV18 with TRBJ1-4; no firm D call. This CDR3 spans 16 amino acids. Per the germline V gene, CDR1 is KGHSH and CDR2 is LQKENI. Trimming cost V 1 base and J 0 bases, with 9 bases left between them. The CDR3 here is CASSPRGLATNEKLFF. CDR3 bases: TGTGCCAGCTCACCACGTGGGCTCGCAACTAATGAAAAACTGTTTTTT.

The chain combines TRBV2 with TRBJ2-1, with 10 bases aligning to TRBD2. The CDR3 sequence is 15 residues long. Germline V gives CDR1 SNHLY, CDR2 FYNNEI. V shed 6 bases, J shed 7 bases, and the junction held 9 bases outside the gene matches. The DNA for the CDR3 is TGTGCCAGCAGAGGGACTAGCGTACTTTTAAATGAGCAGTTCTTC. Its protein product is CASRGTSVLLNEQFF.

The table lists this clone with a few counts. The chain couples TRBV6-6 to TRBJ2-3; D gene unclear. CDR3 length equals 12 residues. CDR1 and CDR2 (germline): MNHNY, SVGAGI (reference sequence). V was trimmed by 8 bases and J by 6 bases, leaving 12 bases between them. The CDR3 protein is CASGPLRDTQYF. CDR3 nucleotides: TGTGCCAGCGGTCCATTACGGGATACGCAGTATTTT.

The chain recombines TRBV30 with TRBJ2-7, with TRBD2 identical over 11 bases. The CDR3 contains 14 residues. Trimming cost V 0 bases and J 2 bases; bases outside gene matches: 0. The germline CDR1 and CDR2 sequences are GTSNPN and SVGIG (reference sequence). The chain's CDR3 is CAWSVLAGAYEQYF. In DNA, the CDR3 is TGTGCCTGGAGTGTACTAGCGGGGGCCTACGAGCAGTACTTC.

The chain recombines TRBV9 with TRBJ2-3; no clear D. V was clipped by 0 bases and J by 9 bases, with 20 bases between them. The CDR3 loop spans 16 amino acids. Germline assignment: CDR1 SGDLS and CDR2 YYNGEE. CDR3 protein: CASSVVRGTVPDTQYF. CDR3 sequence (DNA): TGTGCCAGCAGCGTAGTTAGAGGAACTGTACCCGACACGCAGTATTTT.

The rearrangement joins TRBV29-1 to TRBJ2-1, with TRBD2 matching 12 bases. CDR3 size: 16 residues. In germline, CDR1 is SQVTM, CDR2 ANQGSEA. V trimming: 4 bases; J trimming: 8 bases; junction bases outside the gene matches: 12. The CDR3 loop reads CSVGPTSGSAVDEQFF. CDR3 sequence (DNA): TGCAGCGTTGGACCGACTAGCGGGAGTGCCGTCGATGAGCAGTTCTTC.

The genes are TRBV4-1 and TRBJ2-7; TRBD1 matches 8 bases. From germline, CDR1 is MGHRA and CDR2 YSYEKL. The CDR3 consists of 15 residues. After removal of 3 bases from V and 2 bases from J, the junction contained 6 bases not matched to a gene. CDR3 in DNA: TGCGCCAGCAGCCAGGCAGGGGGCGTCCCCTACGAGCAGTACTTC. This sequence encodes CASSQAGGVPYEQYF.

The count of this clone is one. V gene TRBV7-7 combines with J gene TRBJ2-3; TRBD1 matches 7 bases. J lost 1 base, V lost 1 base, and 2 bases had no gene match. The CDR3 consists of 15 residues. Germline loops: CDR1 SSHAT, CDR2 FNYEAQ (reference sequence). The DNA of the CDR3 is TGTGCCAGCAGCTTAGGAGGGGGCGGCACAGATACGCAGTATTTT. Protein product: CASSLGGGGTDTQYF.

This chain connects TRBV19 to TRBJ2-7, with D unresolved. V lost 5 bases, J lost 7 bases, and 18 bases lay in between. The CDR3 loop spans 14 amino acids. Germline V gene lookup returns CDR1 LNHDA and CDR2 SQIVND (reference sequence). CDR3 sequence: CASSDLAAPWEQYF. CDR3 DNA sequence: TGTGCCAGTAGTGATCTCGCGGCCCCCTGGGAGCAGTACTTC.

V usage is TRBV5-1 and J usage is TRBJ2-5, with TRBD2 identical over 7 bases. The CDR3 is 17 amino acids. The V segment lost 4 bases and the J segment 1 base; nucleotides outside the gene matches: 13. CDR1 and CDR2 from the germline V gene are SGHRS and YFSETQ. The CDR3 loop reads CASSHPWGGGSQETQYF. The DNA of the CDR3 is TGCGCCAGCAGCCACCCCTGGGGGGGAGGCTCCCAAGAGACCCAGTACTTC.

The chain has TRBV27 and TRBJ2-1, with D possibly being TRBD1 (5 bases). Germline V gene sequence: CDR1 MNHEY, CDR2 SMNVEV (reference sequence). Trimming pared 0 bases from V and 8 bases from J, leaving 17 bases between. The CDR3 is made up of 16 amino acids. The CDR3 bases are TGTGCCAGCAGTTTATCGTTAGGGGTCCTATTGTATGAGCAGTTCTTC. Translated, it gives CASSLSLGVLLYEQFF.

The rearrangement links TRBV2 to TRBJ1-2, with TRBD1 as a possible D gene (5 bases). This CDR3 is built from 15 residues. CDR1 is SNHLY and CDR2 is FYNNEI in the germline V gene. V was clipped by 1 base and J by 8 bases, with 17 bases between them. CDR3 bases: TGTGCCAGCAGTGAAGAGGGAACCTGGTCAGGGGGCTACACCTTC. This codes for CASSEEGTWSGGYTF.